These 20 T cell receptor beta chains share one sample of origin, sequenced in a study of identical twins. Each CDR3 protein gets one entry after TCRdb re-called the 5' RACE reads with MiXCR. The sample consists of approximately 1.8 million distinct CDR3 sequences, less than 35% of them appearing once. The sample consisted of cord blood. The receptors derive from a newborn girl in good health.

Only a few counts were recorded for this clonotype. The chain carries TRBV20-1 and TRBJ2-1; 10 bases map to TRBD1. This CDR3 is 17 amino acids long. Looked up from germline, CDR1 is DFQATT and CDR2 is SNEGSKA (reference sequence). The V segment lost 3 bases and the J segment 3 bases; nucleotides outside the gene matches: 11. The CDR3 sequence: CSARGTGATGFYNEQFF. The CDR3 bases are TGCAGTGCTAGGGGGACAGGGGCCACAGGATTCTACAATGAGCAGTTCTTC.

The V gene is TRBV12-3 or TRBV12-4, the J gene TRBJ2-1, with 12 bases lining up with TRBD2. The V segment lost 7 bases and the J segment 8 bases; nucleotides outside the gene matches: 12. There are 16 residues in the CDR3. Here the CDR3 reads CASTPRVTSGSYEQFF. DNA for the CDR3: TGTGCCAGCACTCCTAGGGTGACTAGCGGGAGCTATGAGCAGTTCTTC.

The rearrangement joins TRBV20-1 to TRBJ2-7; TRBD2 agrees at 8 bases. Germline V CDR1 and CDR2: DFQATT, SNEGSKA (reference sequence). This CDR3 has 16 residues. Trimming removed 3 bases from V and 0 bases from J; junction bases left unmatched: 10. The CDR3 DNA is TGCAGTGCTAGTGGGCCTGTAGCGGGGAGCTCCTACGAGCAGTACTTC. It codes for CSASGPVAGSSYEQYF.

The chain couples TRBV5-1 to TRBJ2-7; 9 bases align to TRBD1. Germline trimming cut 2 bases from V and 7 bases from J; bases unmatched to any gene: 16. The CDR3 is 17 amino acids. Germline CDR1 SGHRS, CDR2 YFSETQ. The chain's CDR3 is CASSFGGRTGDLNEQYF. In DNA, the CDR3 is TGCGCCAGCAGCTTTGGGGGCCGGACAGGGGATCTCAATGAGCAGTACTTC. The full variable domain, with the rest looked up from reference TRBV5-1 and TRBJ2-7, is KAGVTQTPRYLIKTRGQQVTLSCSPISGHRSVSWYQQTPGQGLQFLFEYFSETQRNKGNFPGRFSGRQFSNSRSEMNVSTLELGDSALYLCASSFGGRTGDLNEQYFGPGTRLTVT.

J is TRBJ2-3 and V is TRBV9, with 8 bases lining up with TRBD2. This CDR3 comprises 16 residues. J lost 4 bases, V lost 3 bases, and 10 bases had no gene match. Germline assignment: CDR1 SGDLS and CDR2 YYNGEE. The CDR3 sequence: CASSATTGGSADTQYF. DNA for the CDR3: TGTGCCAGCAGCGCAACTACGGGGGGGTCCGCAGATACGCAGTATTTT.

The gene calls are TRBV10-3 and TRBJ2-5, with 7 nucleotides matching TRBD1. The J call may be incorrect, as the DNA end agrees better with TRBJ2-7. CDR1 ENHRY and CDR2 SYGVKD come from the germline V gene. The CDR3 is made up of 12 amino acids. CDR3 loop: CAINQGGHEQYF. CDR3 in DNA: TGTGCCATCAATCAAGGGGGCCACGAGCAGTACTTC.

The CDR3 loop is CSARDLSLAGGQETQYF. The CDR3 bases are TGCAGTGCTAGAGATCTGTCACTAGCGGGGGGGCAAGAGACCCAGTACTTC. The genes are TRBV20-1 and TRBJ2-4, with 13 nucleotides matching TRBD2. The J call may not be correct, given that the DNA end is closer to TRBJ2-5. The CDR3 loop spans 17 amino acids. Germline V lookup: CDR1 DFQATT, CDR2 SNEGSKA (reference sequence).

Note on this clonotype: The junction departs from the called germline gene at one end, perhaps through a read error. The V call is TRBV7-7, the J call TRBJ2-7, with 9 bases aligning to TRBD1. Germline V gene lookup returns CDR1 SSHAT and CDR2 FNYEAQ (reference sequence). There are 15 residues in the CDR3. This CDR3 reads CASSFRTGEDYEQYF. CDR3 bases: TGTGCTAGCAGCTTCCGGACAGGGGAGGACTACGAGCAGTACTTC.

The table lists this clonotype with a few counts. V gene TRBV2 combines with J gene TRBJ1-2, with TRBD1 matching over 7 bases. CDR3 length: 14 residues. Losses at the gene ends were 8 bases for V and 0 bases for J; bases not matched to a gene: 6. Germline V CDR1 and CDR2: SNHLY, FYNNEI. CDR3: CASGGDSANYGYTF. The CDR3 DNA sequence: TGTGCCAGCGGGGGGGACAGCGCTAACTATGGCTACACCTTC.

J is TRBJ1-6 and V is TRBV25-1; 10 nucleotides align to TRBD1. The CDR3 runs 15 residues. The ends lost 1 base at V and 10 bases at J; junction bases unmatched: 4. Germline assignment: CDR1 MGHDK and CDR2 SYGVNS. The CDR3 spells CASSEWGQGTSPLHF. The DNA of the CDR3 is TGTGCCAGCAGTGAATGGGGACAGGGGACCTCACCCCTCCACTTT.

This clonotype was recorded once. At one end, the junction sequence differs from germline, possibly due to a read error. The V call is TRBV20-1, the J call TRBJ2-2; TRBD2 is a possible D gene (6 bases). The length of the CDR3 is 13 residues. Per the germline V gene, CDR1 is DFQATT and CDR2 is SNEGSKA (reference sequence). CDR3 coding DNA: TGCAGTGCTAGGGCTCTAGCGCCCGGGGAGCTGTATTTT. Translated: CSARALAPGELYF.

This clonotype was observed a few times. The genes are TRBV4-1 and TRBJ1-2; perhaps TRBD1 as D (5 bases). CDR1 and CDR2 from the germline V gene are MGHRA and YSYEKL. The CDR3 contains 15 residues. Trimming shortened V by 2 bases and J by 2 bases, and 12 bases separated the two germline ends. CDR3 sequence reads: CASSQFRVANYGYTF. The CDR3 nucleotides are TGCGCCAGCAGCCAATTCAGGGTGGCAAACTATGGCTACACCTTC.

There are a few counts of this clonotype. The J gene is TRBJ2-5, the V gene TRBV12-3 or TRBV12-4, with 12 bases lining up with TRBD2. The V gene end was trimmed by 8 bases and the J gene end by 1 base; junction bases not matched to a gene: 11. This CDR3 has 17 amino acids. The CDR3 loop reads CASGKGLAGPLQETQYF. The CDR3, as DNA: TGTGCCAGCGGTAAGGGACTAGCGGGCCCTCTCCAAGAGACCCAGTACTTC.

This clonotype was observed many times. The J gene is TRBJ2-7, the V gene TRBV12-3 or TRBV12-4; D is unresolved. The CDR3 is made up of 12 amino acids. V dropped 5 bases and J dropped 6 bases, with 11 bases sitting between them. For the CDR3, the DNA is TGTGCCAGCAGTCTTTTCCCTCTCGAGCAGTACTTC. It encodes CASSLFPLEQYF.

The chain couples TRBV25-1 to TRBJ1-1; no reliable D call. Trimming took 5 bases from V and 0 from J, leaving 7 bases between them. Germline assignment: CDR1 MGHDK and CDR2 SYGVNS. There are 13 residues in the CDR3. For the CDR3, the DNA is TGTGCCAGCAGTCGGCATCTGAACACTGAAGCTTTCTTT. Translation gives CASSRHLNTEAFF.

The CDR3 DNA sequence: TGTGCCAGCAGCCGGCAAGAGACCCAGTTCTTC. This gives the protein CASSRQETQFF. The chain has TRBV6-2 or TRBV6-3 and TRBJ2-5; no definite D call. The J call may be in error: the DNA end matches TRBJ2-1 better. The CDR3 loop spans 11 amino acids. Germline V CDR1 and CDR2: MNHEY, SVGEGT.

This chain links TRBV5-1 with TRBJ2-7; D gene ambiguous. There are 18 residues in the CDR3. Germline V lookup: CDR1 SGHRS, CDR2 YFSETQ. The V gene lost 0 bases and the J gene lost 5 bases, with 24 bases spanning the gap. CDR3 bases: TGCGCCAGCAGCTTGGGCGGCAGACCACACCACCTAATCCACGAGCAGTACTTC. It is translated as CASSLGGRPHHLIHEQYF.

The chain combines TRBV4-1 with TRBJ2-1; D remains unclear. Germline-derived CDR1 and CDR2 are MGHRA and YSYEKL. This CDR3 is built from 15 residues. Trimming left V 6 bases short and J 0 bases short, with 12 bases between. The CDR3 is CASRRTDDSYNEQFF. CDR3 in DNA: TGCGCCAGCAGGAGAACGGACGACTCCTACAATGAGCAGTTCTTC.

In its sample, this clonotype was seen many times. This chain joins TRBV12-3 or TRBV12-4 and TRBJ2-1, with D tentatively TRBD2 (6 bases). With 6 bases removed from V and 5 bases from J, the gap between germline ends came to 11 bases. CDR3 length: 13 residues. In DNA, the CDR3 is TGTGCCAGCAGCCCCTGGAGGGACAATGAGCAGTTCTTC. Its protein is CASSPWRDNEQFF.

The rearrangement joins TRBV20-1 to TRBJ2-3, with D uncertain. The V gene's germline CDR1 is DFQATT and CDR2 SNEGSKA (reference sequence). The CDR3 spans 14 residues. V was trimmed by 1 base and J by 2 bases, leaving 10 bases between them. The CDR3 bases are TGCAGTGCTAGAGGTTACCGCTACACAGATACGCAGTATTTT. Its protein product is CSARGYRYTDTQYF.